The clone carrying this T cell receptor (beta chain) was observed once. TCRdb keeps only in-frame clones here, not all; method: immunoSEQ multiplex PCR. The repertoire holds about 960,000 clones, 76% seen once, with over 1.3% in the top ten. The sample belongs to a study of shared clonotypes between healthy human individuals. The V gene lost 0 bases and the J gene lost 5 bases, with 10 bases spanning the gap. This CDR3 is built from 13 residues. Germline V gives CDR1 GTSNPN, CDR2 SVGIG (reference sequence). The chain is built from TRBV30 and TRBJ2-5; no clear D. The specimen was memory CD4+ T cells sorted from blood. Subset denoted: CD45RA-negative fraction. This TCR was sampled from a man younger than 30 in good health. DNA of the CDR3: TGTGCCTGGAGTGTACTCGTCTGGGAGACCCAGTACTTC. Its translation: CAWSVLVWETQYF. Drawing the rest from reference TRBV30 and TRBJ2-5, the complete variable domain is SQTIHQWPATLVQPVGSPLSLECTVEGTSNPNLYWYRQAAGRGLQLLFYSVGIGQISSEVPQNLSASRPQDRQFILSSKKLLLSDSGFYLCAWSVLVWETQYFGPGTRLLVL.